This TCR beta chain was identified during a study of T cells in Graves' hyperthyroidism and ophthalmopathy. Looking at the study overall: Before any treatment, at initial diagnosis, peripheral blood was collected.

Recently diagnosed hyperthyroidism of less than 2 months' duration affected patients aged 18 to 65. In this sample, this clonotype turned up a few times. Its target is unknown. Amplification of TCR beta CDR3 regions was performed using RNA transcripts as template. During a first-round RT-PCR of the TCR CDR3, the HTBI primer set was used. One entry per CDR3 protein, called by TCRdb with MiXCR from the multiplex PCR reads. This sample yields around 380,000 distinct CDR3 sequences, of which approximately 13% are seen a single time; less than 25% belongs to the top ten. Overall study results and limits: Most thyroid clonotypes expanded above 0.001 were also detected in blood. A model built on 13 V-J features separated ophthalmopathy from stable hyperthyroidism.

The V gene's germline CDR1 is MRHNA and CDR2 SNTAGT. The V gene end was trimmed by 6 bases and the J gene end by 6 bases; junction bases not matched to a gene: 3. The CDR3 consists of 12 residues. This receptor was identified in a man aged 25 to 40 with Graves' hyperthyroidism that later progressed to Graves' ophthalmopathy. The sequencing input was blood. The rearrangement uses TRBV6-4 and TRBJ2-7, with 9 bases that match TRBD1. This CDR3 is CASRGTGTEQYF. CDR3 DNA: TGTGCCAGCAGGGGGACAGGGACCGAGCAGTACTTC.